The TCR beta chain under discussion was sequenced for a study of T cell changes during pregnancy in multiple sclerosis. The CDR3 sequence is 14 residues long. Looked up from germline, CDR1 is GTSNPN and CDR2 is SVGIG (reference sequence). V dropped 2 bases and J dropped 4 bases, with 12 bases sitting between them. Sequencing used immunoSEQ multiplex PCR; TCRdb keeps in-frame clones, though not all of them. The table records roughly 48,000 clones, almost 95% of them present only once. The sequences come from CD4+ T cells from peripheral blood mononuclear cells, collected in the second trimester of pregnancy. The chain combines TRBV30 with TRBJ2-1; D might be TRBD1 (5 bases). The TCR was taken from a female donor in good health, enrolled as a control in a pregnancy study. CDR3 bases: TGTGCCTGGAGTTCCCAAGGGGCGTACAATGAGCAGTTCTTC. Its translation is CAWSSQGAYNEQFF.